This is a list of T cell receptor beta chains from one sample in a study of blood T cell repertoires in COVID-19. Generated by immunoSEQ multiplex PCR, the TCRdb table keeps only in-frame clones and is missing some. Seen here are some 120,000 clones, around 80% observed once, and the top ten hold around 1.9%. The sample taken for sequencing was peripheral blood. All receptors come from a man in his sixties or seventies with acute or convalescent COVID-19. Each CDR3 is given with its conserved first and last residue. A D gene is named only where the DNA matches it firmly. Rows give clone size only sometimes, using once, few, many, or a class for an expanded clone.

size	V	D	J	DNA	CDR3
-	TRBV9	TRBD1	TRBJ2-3	TGTGCCAGCAGCGTAGGAGGGGGCGATCGGCCAGATACGCAGTATTTT	CASSVGGGDRPDTQYF
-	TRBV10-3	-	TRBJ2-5	TGTGCCATCAGTGTATCAGGTGAAGAGACCCAGTACTTC	CAISVSGEETQYF
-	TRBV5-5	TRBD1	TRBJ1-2	TGTGCCAGCAGCTTCTTAGGGGGCGCGAAGGGTGGCTACACCTTC	CASSFLGGAKGGYTF
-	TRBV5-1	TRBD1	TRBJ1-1	TGCGCCAGCAGCGATACCGAACAGGGGGGGAACACTGAAGCTTTCTTT	CASSDTEQGGNTEAFF
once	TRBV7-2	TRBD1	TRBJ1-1	TGTGCCAGCGTCAGGGGGGCCGCTGAAGCTTTCTTT	CASVRGAAEAFF
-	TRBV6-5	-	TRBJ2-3	TGTGCCAGCAGGCTACTAGCAAGAGATACGCAGTATTTT	CASRLLARDTQYF
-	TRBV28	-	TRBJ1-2	TGTGCCAGCAGCCTTTCCCCTAAGGGCTACACCTTC	CASSLSPKGYTF
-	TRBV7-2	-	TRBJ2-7	TGTGCCAGCAGCCCAAAGGCTTGGGGCAACTACGAGCAGTACTTC	CASSPKAWGNYEQYF
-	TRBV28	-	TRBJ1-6	TGTGCCAGCAGTCGGGGGGCCTCGGGTTCACCCCTCCACTTT	CASSRGASGSPLHF
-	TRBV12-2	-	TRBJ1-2	TGTGCAAGTCCCCGACAGATATACTATGGCTACACCTTC	CASPRQIYYGYTF
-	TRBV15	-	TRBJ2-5	TGTGCCACCAGCAGAGATCCCCCGGGGGGCTGGGGGATATCGGAGACCCAGTACTTC	CATSRDPPGGWGISETQYF
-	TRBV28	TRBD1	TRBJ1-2	TGTGCCAGCAGTTCCGGGACAGGGAACTATGGCTACACCTTC	CASSSGTGNYGYTF
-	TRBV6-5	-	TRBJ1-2	TGTGCCAGCAGTTACTCGAACACAGGGTATGGCTACACCTTC	CASSYSNTGYGYTF
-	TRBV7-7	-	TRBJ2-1	TGTGCTAGCAGCTTAGGGGCTACCCTCTCGGATGAGCAGTTCTTC	CASSLGATLSDEQFF
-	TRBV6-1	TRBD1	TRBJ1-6	TGTGCCAGCAGTGACCTCCCGGGACAGGGGGTTAATTCACCCCTCCACTTT	CASSDLPGQGVNSPLHF
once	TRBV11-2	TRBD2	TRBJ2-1	TGTGCCAGCAGCTTGGGGGGGACCCACTACAATGAGCAGTTCTTC	CASSLGGTHYNEQFF
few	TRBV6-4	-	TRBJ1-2	TGTGCCAGCAGTGACTCGGCAGGGGATAACTATGGCTACACCTTC	CASSDSAGDNYGYTF
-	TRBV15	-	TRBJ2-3	TGTGCCACCAGCTTAACGGGGGGCGGGCACACAGATACGCAGTATTTT	CATSLTGGGHTDTQYF
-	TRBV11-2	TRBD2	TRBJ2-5	TGTGCCAGCAGCTTAGGACGCGGGGGGTCCAGGCGGCGGGAGACCCAGTACTTC	CASSLGRGGSRRRETQYF
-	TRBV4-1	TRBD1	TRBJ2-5	TGCGCCAGCAGCCTTACAGGGGGCGCGGTAGAGACCCAGTACTTC	CASSLTGGAVETQYF
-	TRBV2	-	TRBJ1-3	TGTGCCAGCAGTGAATCCCTTAGCGGGGGCACCATATATTTT	CASSESLSGGTIYF
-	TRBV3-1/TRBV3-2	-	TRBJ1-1	TGTGCCAGCAGCCCGGCGGGTCTCACTGAAGCTTTCTTT	CASSPAGLTEAFF
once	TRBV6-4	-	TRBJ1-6	TGTGCCAGCAGTGAGTGGGCAGGCCGTAATTCACCCCTCCACTTT	CASSEWAGRNSPLHF
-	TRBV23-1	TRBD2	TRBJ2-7	TGCGCCAACGACCGGGGGGTATCCTACGAGCAGTACTTC	CANDRGVSYEQYF